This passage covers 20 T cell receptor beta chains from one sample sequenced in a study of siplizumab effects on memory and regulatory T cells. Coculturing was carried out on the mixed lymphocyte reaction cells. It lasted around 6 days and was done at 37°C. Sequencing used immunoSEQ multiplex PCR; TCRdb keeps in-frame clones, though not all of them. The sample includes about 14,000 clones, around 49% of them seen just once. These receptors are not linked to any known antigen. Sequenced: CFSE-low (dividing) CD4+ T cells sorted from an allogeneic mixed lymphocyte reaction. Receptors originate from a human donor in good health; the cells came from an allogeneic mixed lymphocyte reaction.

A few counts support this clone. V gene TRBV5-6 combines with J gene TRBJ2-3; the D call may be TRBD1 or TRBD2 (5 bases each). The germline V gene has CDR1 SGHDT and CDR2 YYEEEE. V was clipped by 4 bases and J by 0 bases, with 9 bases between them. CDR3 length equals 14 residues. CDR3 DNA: TGTGCCAGCAGCGGGGGACGAAGCACAGATACGCAGTATTTT. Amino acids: CASSGGRSTDTQYF.

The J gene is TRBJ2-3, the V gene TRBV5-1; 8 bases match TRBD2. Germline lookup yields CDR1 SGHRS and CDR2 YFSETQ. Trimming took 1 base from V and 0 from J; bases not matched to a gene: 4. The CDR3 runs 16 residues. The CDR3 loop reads CASSLQGTRSTDTQYF. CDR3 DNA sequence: TGCGCCAGCAGCTTGCAGGGGACTAGAAGCACAGATACGCAGTATTTT. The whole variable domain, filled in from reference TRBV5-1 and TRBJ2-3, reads KAGVTQTPRYLIKTRGQQVTLSCSPISGHRSVSWYQQTPGQGLQFLFEYFSETQRNKGNFPGRFSGRQFSNSRSEMNVSTLELGDSALYLCASSLQGTRSTDTQYFGPGTRLTVL.

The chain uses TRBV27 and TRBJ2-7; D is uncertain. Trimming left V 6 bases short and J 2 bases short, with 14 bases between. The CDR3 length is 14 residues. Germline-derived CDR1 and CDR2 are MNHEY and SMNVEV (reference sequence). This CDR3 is CASRPIDIPYEQYF. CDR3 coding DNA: TGTGCCAGCAGACCCATCGACATCCCCTACGAGCAGTACTTC.

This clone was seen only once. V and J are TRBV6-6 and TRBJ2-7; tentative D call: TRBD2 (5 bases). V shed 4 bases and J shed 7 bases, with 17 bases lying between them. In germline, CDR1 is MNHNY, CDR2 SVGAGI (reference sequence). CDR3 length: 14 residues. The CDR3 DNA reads TGTGCCAGCAGTTCCTCCGGGGTTCTCGAGGAGCAGTACTTC. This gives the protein CASSSSGVLEEQYF.

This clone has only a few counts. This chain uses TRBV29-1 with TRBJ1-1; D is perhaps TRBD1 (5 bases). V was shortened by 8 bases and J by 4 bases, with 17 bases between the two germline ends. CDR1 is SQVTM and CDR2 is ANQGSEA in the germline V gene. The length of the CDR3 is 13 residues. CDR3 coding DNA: TGCAGCTCCCAGGTCGGGGCTGGCACTGAAGCTTTCTTT. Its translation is CSSQVGAGTEAFF.

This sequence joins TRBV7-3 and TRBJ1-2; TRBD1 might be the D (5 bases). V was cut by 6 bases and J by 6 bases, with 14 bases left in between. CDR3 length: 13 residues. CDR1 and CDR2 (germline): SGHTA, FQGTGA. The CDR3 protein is CASSSGTRNGYTF. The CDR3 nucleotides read TGTGCCAGCAGTTCCGGGACCCGGAATGGCTACACCTTC.

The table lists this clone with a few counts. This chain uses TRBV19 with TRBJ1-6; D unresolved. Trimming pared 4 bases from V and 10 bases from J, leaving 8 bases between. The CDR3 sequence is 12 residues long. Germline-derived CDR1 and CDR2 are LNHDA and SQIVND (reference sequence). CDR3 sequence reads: CASSTGISPLHF. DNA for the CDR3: TGTGCCAGTAGTACGGGGATCTCACCCCTCCACTTT.

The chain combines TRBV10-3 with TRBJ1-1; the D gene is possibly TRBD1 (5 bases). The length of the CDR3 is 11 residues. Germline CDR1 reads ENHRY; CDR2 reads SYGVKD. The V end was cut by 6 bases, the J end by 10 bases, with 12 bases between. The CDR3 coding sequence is TGTGCCATCAGAGGTGCAGGGTTAGCTTTCTTT. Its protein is CAIRGAGLAFF.

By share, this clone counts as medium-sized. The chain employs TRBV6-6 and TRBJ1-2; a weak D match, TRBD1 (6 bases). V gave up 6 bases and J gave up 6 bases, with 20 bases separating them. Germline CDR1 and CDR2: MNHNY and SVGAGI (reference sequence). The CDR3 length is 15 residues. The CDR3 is CASRRTPGGRDGYTF. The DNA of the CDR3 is TGTGCCAGCAGACGTACACCGGGGGGCAGGGATGGCTACACCTTC.

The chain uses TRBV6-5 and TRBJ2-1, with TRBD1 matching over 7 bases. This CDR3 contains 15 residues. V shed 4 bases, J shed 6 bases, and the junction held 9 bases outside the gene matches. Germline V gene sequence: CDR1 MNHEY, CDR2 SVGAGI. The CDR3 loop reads CASSSPGTVRNEQFF. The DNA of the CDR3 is TGTGCCAGCAGTTCCCCTGGGACAGTTCGCAATGAGCAGTTCTTC.

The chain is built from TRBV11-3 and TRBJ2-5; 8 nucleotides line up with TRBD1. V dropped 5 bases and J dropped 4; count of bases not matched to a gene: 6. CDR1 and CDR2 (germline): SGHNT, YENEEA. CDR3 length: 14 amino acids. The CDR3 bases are TGTGCCAGCAGCCCTCCAGGGGGCGGAGAGACCCAGTACTTC. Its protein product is CASSPPGGGETQYF.

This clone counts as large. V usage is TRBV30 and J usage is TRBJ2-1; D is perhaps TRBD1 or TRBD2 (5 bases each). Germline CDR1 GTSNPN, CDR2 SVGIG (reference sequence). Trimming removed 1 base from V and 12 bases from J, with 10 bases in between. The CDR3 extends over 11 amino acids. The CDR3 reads CAWSGRDVQFF. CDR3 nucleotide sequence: TGTGCCTGGAGTGGCAGGGACGTGCAGTTCTTC.

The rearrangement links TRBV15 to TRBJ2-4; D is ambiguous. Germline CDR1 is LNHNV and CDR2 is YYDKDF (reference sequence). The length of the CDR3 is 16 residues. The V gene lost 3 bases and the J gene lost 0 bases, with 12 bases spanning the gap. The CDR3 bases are TGTGCCACCAGCAGGTGGTCCCTAGGAGCCAAAAACATTCAGTACTTC. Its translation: CATSRWSLGAKNIQYF. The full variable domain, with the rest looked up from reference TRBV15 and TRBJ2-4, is DAMVIQNPRYQVTQFGKPVTLSCSQTLNHNVMYWYQQKSSQAPKLLFHYYDKDFNNEADTPDNFQSRRPNTSFCFLDIRSPGLGDTAMYLCATSRWSLGAKNIQYFGAGTRLSVL.

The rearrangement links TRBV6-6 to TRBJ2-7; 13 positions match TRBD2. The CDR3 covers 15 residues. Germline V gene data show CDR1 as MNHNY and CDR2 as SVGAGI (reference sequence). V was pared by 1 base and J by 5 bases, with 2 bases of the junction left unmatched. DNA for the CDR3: TGTGCCAGCAGTTACTGGGGACTAGCGGGGCACGAGCAGTACTTC. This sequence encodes CASSYWGLAGHEQYF.

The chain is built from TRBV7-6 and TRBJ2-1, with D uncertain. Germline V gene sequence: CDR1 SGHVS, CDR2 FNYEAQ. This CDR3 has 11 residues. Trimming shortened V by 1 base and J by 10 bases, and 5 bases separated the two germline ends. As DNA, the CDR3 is TGTGCCAGCAGCTTAGATGGGGAGCAGTTCTTC. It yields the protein CASSLDGEQFF.

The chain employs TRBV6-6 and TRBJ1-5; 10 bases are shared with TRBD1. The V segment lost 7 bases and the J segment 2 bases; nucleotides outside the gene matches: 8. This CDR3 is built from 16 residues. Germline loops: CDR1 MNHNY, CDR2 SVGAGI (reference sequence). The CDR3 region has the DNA TGTGCCAGCAAGAAGGGACAGGGGATTGGCAATCAGCCCCAGCATTTT. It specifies CASKKGQGIGNQPQHF.

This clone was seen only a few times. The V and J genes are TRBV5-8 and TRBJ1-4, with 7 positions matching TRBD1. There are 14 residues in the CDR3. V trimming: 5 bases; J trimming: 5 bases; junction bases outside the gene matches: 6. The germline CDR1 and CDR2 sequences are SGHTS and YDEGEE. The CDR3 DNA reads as TGTGCCAGCAGACGACAGGGTAGGAATGAAAAACTGTTTTTT. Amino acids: CASRRQGRNEKLFF.

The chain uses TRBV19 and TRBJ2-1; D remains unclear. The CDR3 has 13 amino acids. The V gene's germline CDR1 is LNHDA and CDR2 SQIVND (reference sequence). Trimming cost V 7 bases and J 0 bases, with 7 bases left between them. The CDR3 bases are TGTGCCAGTACCTTAGGCTCCTACAATGAGCAGTTCTTC. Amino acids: CASTLGSYNEQFF.

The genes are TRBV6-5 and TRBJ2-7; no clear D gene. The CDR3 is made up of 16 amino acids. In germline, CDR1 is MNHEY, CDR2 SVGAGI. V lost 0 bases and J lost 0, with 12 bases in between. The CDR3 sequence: CASSYSSFSSSYEQYF. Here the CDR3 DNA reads TGTGCCAGCAGTTACTCTAGTTTTTCAAGCTCCTACGAGCAGTACTTC.

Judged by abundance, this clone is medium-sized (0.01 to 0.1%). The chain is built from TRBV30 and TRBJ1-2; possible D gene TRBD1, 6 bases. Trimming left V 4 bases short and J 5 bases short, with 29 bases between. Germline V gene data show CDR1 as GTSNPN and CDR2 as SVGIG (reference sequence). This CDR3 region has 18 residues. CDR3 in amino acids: CAWTPPAEGVTLSYGYTF. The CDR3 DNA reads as TGTGCCTGGACCCCCCCCGCGGAGGGGGTTACGTTATCTTATGGCTACACCTTC.